These 20 T cell receptor beta chains were all obtained from the same sample, sequenced in a study of cytomegalovirus exposure and HLA in healthy donors. The primer mix had 60 Vbeta and 13 Jbeta primers. TCRdb keeps only in-frame clones here, not all; method: immunoSEQ multiplex PCR. The sample records approximately 160,000 clones, less than 80% being singletons. The sample comprised PBMCs. Receptors originate from a female donor in good health and CMV-seronegative.

The chain uses TRBV5-4 and TRBJ2-5; TRBD2 matches 11 bases. Looked up from germline, CDR1 is SGHNT and CDR2 is YYREEE (reference sequence). CDR3 size: 16 residues. The trim removed 3 bases at V and 1 base at J, leaving 5 bases unmatched. In DNA form, the CDR3 reads TGTGCCAGCAGCTCGCCTAGCGGGGGGACCCAAGAGACCCAGTACTTC. Its translation: CASSSPSGGTQETQYF.

The chain joins TRBV7-3 to TRBJ2-7, with unresolved D. Between the trimmed V and J ends, which lost 2 bases and 6 bases, there was a span of 11 bases. There are 13 residues in the CDR3. The germline V gene encodes CDR1 SGHTA and CDR2 FQGTGA. In DNA, the CDR3 is TGTGCCAGCAGCTTAGTGGAGCGAGGCGAGCAGTACTTC. This gives the protein CASSLVERGEQYF.

The CDR3, as DNA: TGTGCCAGCAGCTCACCCTGGGACAGGGGCGGCTACACCTTC. Translation: CASSSPWDRGGYTF. V is TRBV7-2 and J is TRBJ1-2, with TRBD1 identical over 10 bases. The CDR3 sequence is 14 residues long. CDR1 SGHTA and CDR2 FQGNSA come from the germline V gene. Germline trimming cut 4 bases from V and 8 bases from J; bases unmatched to any gene: 7.

This sequence joins TRBV30 and TRBJ1-2; D call uncertain. V was shortened by 2 bases and J by 4 bases, with 17 bases between the two germline ends. This CDR3 has 15 amino acids. Germline V gene sequence: CDR1 GTSNPN, CDR2 SVGIG (reference sequence). CDR3 residues: CAWSRSPGRSYGYTF. The CDR3, as DNA: TGTGCCTGGAGTCGATCCCCCGGGAGAAGCTATGGCTACACCTTC.

The rearrangement links TRBV5-1 to TRBJ1-3, with TRBD1 as a possible D gene (6 bases). This CDR3 contains 18 residues. Trimming took 1 base from V and 3 from J, leaving 20 bases between them. Germline V lookup: CDR1 SGHRS, CDR2 YFSETQ. The CDR3 DNA reads TGCGCCAGCAGCTTGTTTGCAGGGCAGGGGATCGGTGGAAACACCATATATTTT. The encoded protein is CASSLFAGQGIGGNTIYF.

V is TRBV10-3 and J is TRBJ2-2; TRBD1 is a possible D gene (5 bases). Germline V gives CDR1 ENHRY, CDR2 SYGVKD. This CDR3 comprises 18 residues. V shed 6 bases and J shed 0 bases, with 20 bases lying between them. CDR3: CAISSTDPKGSNTGELFF. CDR3 bases: TGTGCCATCAGCAGTACGGACCCTAAGGGGTCGAACACCGGGGAGCTGTTTTTT.

This chain links TRBV7-2 with TRBJ1-2, with 7 bases identical to TRBD1. This CDR3 region has 16 residues. V lost 4 bases to trimming and J lost 4 bases; unmatched junction nucleotides: 12. Germline-derived CDR1 and CDR2 are SGHTA and FQGNSA. The CDR3 DNA reads TGTGCCAGCAGCTCCTCGGACAGGCGCCCTTTCTATGGCTACACCTTC. It translates to CASSSSDRRPFYGYTF.

This chain uses TRBV7-3 with TRBJ2-7, with D possibly matching TRBD2 (6 bases). Trimming removed 5 bases from V and 2 bases from J, with 16 bases in between. CDR3 length equals 15 residues. Per germline, CDR1 SGHTA and CDR2 FQGTGA. DNA of the CDR3: TGTGCCAGCAGCCCACAACTCCGGAGGGCCTACGAGCAGTACTTC. Encoded protein: CASSPQLRRAYEQYF.

This clone was counted between two and nine times. The V and J genes are TRBV19 and TRBJ1-5; D possibly corresponds to TRBD1 (6 bases). Per the germline V gene, CDR1 is LNHDA and CDR2 is SQIVND (reference sequence). Trimming removed 5 bases at V and 6 bases at J, with 14 bases between. CDR3 length equals 14 residues. The CDR3 here is CASSVLQQGQPQHF. In DNA, the CDR3 is TGTGCCAGTAGTGTGCTCCAACAGGGTCAGCCCCAGCATTTT. Variable domain in full (rest from reference TRBV19 and TRBJ1-5): DGGITQSPKYLFRKEGQNVTLSCEQNLNHDAMYWYRQDPGQGLRLIYYSQIVNDFQKGDIAEGYSVSREKKESFPLTVTSAQKNPTAFYLCASSVLQQGQPQHFGDGTRLSIL.

This rearrangement joins TRBV28 to TRBJ2-7; 11 bases are shared with TRBD1. Germline V lookup: CDR1 MDHEN, CDR2 SYDVKM. V gave up 7 bases and J gave up 6 bases; unmatched junction bases: 5. The CDR3 is 13 amino acids. This CDR3 is CASTKDRGLEQYF. Written as DNA, the CDR3 is TGTGCCAGCACCAAGGACAGGGGGCTCGAGCAGTACTTC.

The CDR3 DNA is TGTGCCAGCAGACTGGACAGGCCGACCATGAACACTGAAGCTTTCTTT. It translates to CASRLDRPTMNTEAFF. The chain carries TRBV14 and TRBJ1-1, with 7 bases lining up with TRBD1. The CDR3 loop spans 16 amino acids. Losses at the gene ends were 6 bases for V and 0 bases for J; bases not matched to a gene: 10. The germline CDR1 and CDR2 sequences are SGHDN and FVKESK.

The rearrangement joins TRBV4-1 to TRBJ1-2; TRBD1 might be the D (5 bases). From germline, CDR1 is MGHRA and CDR2 YSYEKL. CDR3 size: 16 residues. V lost 4 bases, J lost 7 bases, and 22 bases lay in between. The CDR3 loop is CASSPTVLTEGVGYTF. The DNA for the CDR3 is TGCGCCAGCAGCCCAACCGTCCTGACGGAAGGGGTTGGCTACACCTTC.

There are a few counts of this clone. The rearrangement uses TRBV27 and TRBJ1-1; possibly TRBD1 for D (5 bases). In germline, CDR1 is MNHEY, CDR2 SMNVEV (reference sequence). V was shortened by 2 bases and J by 4 bases, with 14 bases between the two germline ends. This CDR3 spans 15 amino acids. The CDR3 nucleotides are TGTGCCAGCAGTTTACGGGGGGACTGGATCACTGAAGCTTTCTTT. As protein: CASSLRGDWITEAFF.

The rearrangement joins TRBV6-1 to TRBJ2-3; a weak D match, TRBD2 (5 bases). Germline loops: CDR1 MNHNS, CDR2 SASEGT. This CDR3 contains 15 residues. The CDR3 DNA reads TGTGCTATCCGGGGATCGGGCCCGCTCACAGATACGCAGTATTTT. Its protein is CAIRGSGPLTDTQYF.

In its sample, this clone was seen once. The chain carries TRBV11-2 and TRBJ2-3, with 8 bases fitting TRBD1. The V gene's germline CDR1 is SGHAT and CDR2 FQNNGV. The CDR3 is 14 residues long. With V trimmed by 5 bases and J by 2 bases, 3 bases remained unmatched. CDR3 residues: CASSRTGSTDTQYF. CDR3 coding DNA: TGTGCCAGCAGCCGGACAGGGTCCACAGATACGCAGTATTTT.

The chain carries TRBV28 and TRBJ2-3; 8 nucleotides agree with TRBD2. The V gene's germline CDR1 is MDHEN and CDR2 SYDVKM. V was clipped by 4 bases and J by 0 bases; unmatched bases: 3. This CDR3 has 15 amino acids. The chain's CDR3 is CASSSASGSTDTQYF. CDR3 DNA: TGTGCCAGCAGTTCGGCTAGCGGGAGCACAGATACGCAGTATTTT. The complete variable domain, with remaining parts taken from reference TRBV28 and TRBJ2-3, reads DVKVTQSSRYLVKRTGEKVFLECVQDMDHENMFWYRQDPGLGLRLIYFSYDVKMKEKGDIPEGYSVSREKKERFSLILESASTNQTSMYLCASSSASGSTDTQYFGPGTRLTVL.

This clone was recorded a few times. The chain uses TRBV27 and TRBJ2-1; 15 bases match TRBD2. V was pared by 3 bases and J by 10 bases, with 7 bases of the junction left unmatched. Germline lookup yields CDR1 MNHEY and CDR2 SMNVEV (reference sequence). The CDR3 consists of 16 residues. The CDR3 sequence is CASSFRTSGGANEQFF. The DNA for the CDR3 is TGTGCCAGCAGTTTCCGGACTAGCGGGGGGGCCAACGAGCAGTTCTTC.

The rearrangement links TRBV7-2 to TRBJ1-3, with D perhaps matching TRBD1 (6 bases). V was cut by 3 bases and J by 0 bases, with 6 bases left in between. The CDR3 has 14 residues. From germline, CDR1 is SGHTA and CDR2 FQGNSA. As DNA, the CDR3 is TGTGCCAGCAGCTTGGGGGCCTCTGGAAACACCATATATTTT. This codes for CASSLGASGNTIYF.

The V and J genes are TRBV10-3 and TRBJ2-1; 7 bases map to TRBD2. The V and J ends lost 3 bases and 13 bases, in that order; junction bases with no gene match: 18. The germline gives CDR1 ENHRY, CDR2 SYGVKD. CDR3 length equals 16 residues. This CDR3 reads CAISDPRRDGGSPQFF. CDR3 DNA: TGTGCCATCAGTGATCCCAGGAGGGACGGGGGGAGTCCTCAGTTCTTC.

The chain is built from TRBV19 and TRBJ1-5; 7 bases align to TRBD1. The CDR3 length is 18 residues. The V and J ends lost 1 base and 4 bases, in that order; junction bases with no gene match: 13. Looked up from germline, CDR1 is LNHDA and CDR2 is SQIVND (reference sequence). The DNA of the CDR3 is TGTGCCAGTAGTATAGTTCGAGCTCCGGGACAGAATAATCAGCCCCAGCATTTT. Translation gives CASSIVRAPGQNNQPQHF. The entire variable domain, with the rest obtained from reference TRBV19 and TRBJ1-5, is as follows: DGGITQSPKYLFRKEGQNVTLSCEQNLNHDAMYWYRQDPGQGLRLIYYSQIVNDFQKGDIAEGYSVSREKKESFPLTVTSAQKNPTAFYLCASSIVRAPGQNNQPQHFGDGTRLSIL.